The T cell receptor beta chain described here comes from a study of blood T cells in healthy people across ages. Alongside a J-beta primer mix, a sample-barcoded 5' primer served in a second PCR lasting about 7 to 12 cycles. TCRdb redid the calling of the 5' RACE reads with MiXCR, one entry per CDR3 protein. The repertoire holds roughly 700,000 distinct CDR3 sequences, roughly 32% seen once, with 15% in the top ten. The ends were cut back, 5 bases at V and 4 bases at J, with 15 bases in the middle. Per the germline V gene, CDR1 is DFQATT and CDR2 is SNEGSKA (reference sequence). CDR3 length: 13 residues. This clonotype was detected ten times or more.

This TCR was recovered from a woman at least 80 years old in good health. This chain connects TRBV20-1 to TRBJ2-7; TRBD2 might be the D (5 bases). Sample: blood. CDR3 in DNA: TGCAGTGCTGGCGTCCAACGGGATTACGAGCAGTACTTC. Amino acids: CSAGVQRDYEQYF.